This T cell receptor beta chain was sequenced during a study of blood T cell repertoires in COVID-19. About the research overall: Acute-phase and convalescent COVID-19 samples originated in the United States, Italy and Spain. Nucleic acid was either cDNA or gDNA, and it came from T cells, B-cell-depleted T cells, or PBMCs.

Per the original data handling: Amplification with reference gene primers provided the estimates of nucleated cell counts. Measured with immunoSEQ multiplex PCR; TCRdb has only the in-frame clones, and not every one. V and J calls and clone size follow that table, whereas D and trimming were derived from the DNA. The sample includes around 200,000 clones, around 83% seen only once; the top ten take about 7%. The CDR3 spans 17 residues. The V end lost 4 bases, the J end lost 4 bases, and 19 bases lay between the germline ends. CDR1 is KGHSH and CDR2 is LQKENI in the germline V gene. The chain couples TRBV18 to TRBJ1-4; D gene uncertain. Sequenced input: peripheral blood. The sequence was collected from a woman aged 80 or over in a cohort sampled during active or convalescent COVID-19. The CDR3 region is CASSLSPPHADNEKLFF. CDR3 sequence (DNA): TGTGCCAGCTCACTGAGTCCCCCTCACGCCGATAATGAAAAACTGTTTTTT.